Below, one TCR beta chain is given with its context. Its antigen is still unknown. The sample comes from a study of T-cell memory formation after mild COVID-19. Study overall: Across donors, TCR clusters were largely donor specific. Study findings and constraints: Clones shrinking between day 15 and 85 showed a balanced CD4/CD8 split, and those that grew later tilted toward CD4+.

The CDR3 is 15 residues long. The V and J ends lost 6 bases and 5 bases, in that order; junction bases with no gene match: 7. Germline lookup yields CDR1 SGHVS and CDR2 FQNEAQ. Using its own MiXCR run on the 5' RACE reads, TCRdb lists one record per CDR3 protein. The table shows 350,000 to 450,000 distinct CDR3 sequences, with more than 20% occurring only once. The sequencing sample was made of PBMCs or a T cell subset sorted from them (not recorded which). This receptor was identified in an adult woman who had mild COVID-19 (a few samples of this study predate the infection). Cell type and time point are not known. The chain links TRBV7-8 to TRBJ2-2, with 9 positions matching TRBD1. The CDR3 spells CASRTGTGITGELFF. The CDR3 bases are TGTGCCAGCAGGACCGGGACAGGGATTACCGGGGAGCTGTTTTTT.